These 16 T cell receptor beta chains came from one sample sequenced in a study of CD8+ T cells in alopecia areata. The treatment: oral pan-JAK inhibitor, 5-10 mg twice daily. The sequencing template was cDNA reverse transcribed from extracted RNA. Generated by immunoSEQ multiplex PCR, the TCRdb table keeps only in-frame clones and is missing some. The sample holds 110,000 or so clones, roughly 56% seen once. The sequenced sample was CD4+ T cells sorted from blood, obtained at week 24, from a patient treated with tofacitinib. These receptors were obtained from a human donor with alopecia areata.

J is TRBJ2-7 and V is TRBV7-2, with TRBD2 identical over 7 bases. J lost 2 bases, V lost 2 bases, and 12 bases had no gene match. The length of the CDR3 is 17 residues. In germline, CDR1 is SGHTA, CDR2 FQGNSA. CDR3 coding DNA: TGTGCCAGCAGCTTAAAGCCTTCGGTGGGGGGGGCCTACGAGCAGTACTTC. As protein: CASSLKPSVGGAYEQYF. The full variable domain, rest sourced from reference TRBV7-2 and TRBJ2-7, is GAGVSQSPSNKVTEKGKDVELRCDPISGHTALYWYRQSLGQGLEFLIYFQGNSAPDKSGLPSDRFSAERTGGSVSTLTIQRTQQEDSAVYLCASSLKPSVGGAYEQYFGPGTRLTVT.

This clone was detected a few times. CDR3 amino acids: CASSFSMGFSYEQYF. DNA for the CDR3: TGCGCCAGCAGTTTCTCAATGGGCTTCTCCTACGAGCAGTACTTC. This chain links TRBV4-3 with TRBJ2-7, with D uncertain. The germline CDR1 and CDR2 sequences are LGHNA and YSLEER. The length of the CDR3 is 15 residues. V lost 6 bases and J lost 0, with 15 bases in between.

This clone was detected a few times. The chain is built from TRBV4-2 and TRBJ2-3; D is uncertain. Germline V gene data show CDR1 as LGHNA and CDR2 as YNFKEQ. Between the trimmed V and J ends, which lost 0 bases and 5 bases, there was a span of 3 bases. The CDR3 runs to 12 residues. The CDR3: CASSQDQDTQYF. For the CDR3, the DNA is TGTGCCAGCAGCCAAGATCAAGATACGCAGTATTTT.

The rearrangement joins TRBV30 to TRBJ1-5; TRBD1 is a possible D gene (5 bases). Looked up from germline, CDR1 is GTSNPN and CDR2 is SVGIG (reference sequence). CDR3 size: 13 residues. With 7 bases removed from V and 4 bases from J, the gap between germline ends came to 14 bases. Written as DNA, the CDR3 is TGTGCCTTCAGGGCCAGCTTAAATCAGCCCCAGCATTTT. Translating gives CAFRASLNQPQHF.

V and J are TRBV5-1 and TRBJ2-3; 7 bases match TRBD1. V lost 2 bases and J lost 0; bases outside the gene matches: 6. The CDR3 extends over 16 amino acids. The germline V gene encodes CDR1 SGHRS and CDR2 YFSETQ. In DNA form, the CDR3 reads TGCGCCAGCAGCTTCCGGACAGGCATAAGCACAGATACGCAGTATTTT. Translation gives CASSFRTGISTDTQYF.

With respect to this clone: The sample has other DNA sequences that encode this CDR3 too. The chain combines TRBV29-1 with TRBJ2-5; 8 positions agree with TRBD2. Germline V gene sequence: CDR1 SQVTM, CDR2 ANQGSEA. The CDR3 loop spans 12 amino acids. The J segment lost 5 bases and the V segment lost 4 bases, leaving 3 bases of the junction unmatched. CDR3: CSVAGGDETQYF. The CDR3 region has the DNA TGCAGCGTTGCGGGGGGGGATGAGACCCAGTACTTC.

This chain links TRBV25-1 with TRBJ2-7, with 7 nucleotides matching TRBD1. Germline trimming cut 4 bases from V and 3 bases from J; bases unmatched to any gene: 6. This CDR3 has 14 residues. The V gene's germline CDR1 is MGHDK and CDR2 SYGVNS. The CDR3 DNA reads TGTGCCAGCAGTGCCCGGACAGGCCTCTACGAGCAGTACTTC. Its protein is CASSARTGLYEQYF.

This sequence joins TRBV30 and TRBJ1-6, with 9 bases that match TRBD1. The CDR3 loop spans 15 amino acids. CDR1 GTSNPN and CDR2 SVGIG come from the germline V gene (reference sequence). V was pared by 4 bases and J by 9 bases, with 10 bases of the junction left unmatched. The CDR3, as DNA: TGTGCCTGGATTGACGCCGGGACAGGGCGTTCACCCCTCCACTTT. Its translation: CAWIDAGTGRSPLHF.

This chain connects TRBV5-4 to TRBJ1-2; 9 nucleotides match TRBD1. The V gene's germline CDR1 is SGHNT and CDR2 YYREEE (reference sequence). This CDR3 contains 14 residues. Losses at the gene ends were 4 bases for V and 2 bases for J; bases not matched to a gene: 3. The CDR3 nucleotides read TGTGCCAGCAGCCCGGGACAGGGAAACTATGGCTACACCTTC. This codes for CASSPGQGNYGYTF.

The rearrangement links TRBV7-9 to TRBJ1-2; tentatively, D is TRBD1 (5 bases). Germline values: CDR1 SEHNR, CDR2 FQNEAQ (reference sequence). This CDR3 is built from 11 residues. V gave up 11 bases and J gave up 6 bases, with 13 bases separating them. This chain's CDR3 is CAGDGANGYTF. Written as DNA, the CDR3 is TGTGCCGGGGACGGGGCTAATGGCTACACCTTC.

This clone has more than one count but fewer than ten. The CDR3 DNA is TGTGCCAGCACCGAGACAGGGAGGAGAGATGGCTACACCTTC. Translating it yields CASTETGRRDGYTF. The chain couples TRBV6-5 to TRBJ1-2; TRBD1 matches 7 bases. V gave up 7 bases and J gave up 6 bases; unmatched junction bases: 11. The CDR3 is 14 residues long. Germline lookup yields CDR1 MNHEY and CDR2 SVGAGI.

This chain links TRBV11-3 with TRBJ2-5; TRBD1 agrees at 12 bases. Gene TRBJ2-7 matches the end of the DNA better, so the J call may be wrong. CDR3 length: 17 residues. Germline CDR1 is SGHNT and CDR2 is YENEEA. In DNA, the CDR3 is TGTGCCAGCACCCCGGGGAAGGGACAGGGGGCTCCGGGCGAGCAGTACTTC. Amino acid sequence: CASTPGKGQGAPGEQYF.

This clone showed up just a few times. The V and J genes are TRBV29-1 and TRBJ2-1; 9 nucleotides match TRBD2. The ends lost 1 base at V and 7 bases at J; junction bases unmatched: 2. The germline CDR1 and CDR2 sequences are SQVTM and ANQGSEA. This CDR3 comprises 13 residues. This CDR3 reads CSVEGGGANEQFF. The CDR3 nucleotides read TGCAGCGTTGAAGGCGGGGGGGCAAATGAGCAGTTCTTC.

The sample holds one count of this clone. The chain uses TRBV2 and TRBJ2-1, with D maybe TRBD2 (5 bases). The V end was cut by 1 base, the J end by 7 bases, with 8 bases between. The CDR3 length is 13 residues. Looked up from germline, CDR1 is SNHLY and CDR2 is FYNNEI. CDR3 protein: CASSEVGGNEQFF. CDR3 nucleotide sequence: TGTGCCAGCAGTGAAGTAGGCGGGAATGAGCAGTTCTTC.

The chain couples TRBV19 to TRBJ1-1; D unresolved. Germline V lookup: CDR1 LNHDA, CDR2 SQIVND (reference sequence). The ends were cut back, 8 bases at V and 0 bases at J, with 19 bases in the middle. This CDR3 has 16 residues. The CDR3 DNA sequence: TGTGCCAGTGCCGATTCCGCGGGAAAGATGAACACTGAAGCTTTCTTT. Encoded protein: CASADSAGKMNTEAFF.

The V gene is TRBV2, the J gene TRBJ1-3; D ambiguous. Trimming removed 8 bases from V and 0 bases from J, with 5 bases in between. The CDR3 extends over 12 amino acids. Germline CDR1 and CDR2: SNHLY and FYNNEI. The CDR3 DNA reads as TGTGCCAGCGGTGTCTCTGGAAACACCATATATTTT. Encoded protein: CASGVSGNTIYF.